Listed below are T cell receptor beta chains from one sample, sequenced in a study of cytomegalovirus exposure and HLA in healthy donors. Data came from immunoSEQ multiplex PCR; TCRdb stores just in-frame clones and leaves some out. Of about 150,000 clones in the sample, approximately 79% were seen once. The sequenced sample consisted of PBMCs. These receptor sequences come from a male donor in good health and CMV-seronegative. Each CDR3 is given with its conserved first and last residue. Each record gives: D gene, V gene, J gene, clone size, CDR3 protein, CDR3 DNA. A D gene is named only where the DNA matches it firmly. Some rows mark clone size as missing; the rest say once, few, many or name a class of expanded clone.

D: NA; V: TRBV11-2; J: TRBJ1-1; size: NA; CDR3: CASSRGWGDNTEAFF; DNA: TGTGCCAGCAGCCGAGGGTGGGGGGACAACACTGAAGCTTTCTTT
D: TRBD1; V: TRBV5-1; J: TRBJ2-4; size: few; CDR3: CASSLDRGSTKNIQYF; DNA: TGCGCCAGCAGCCTGGACAGGGGTTCTACCAAAAACATTCAGTACTTC
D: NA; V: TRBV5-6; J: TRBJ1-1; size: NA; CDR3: CASSKDRLNTEAFF; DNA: TGTGCCAGCAGCAAAGACAGGCTGAACACTGAAGCTTTCTTT
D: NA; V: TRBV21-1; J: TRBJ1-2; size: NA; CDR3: CASSGDLDPSVWSYTF; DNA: TGTGCCAGCAGCGGAGACCTTGACCCTTCTGTCTGGAGCTACACCTTC
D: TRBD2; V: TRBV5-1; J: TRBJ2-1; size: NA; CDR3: CASSLDHRLAAEQFF; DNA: TGCGCCAGCAGCTTGGACCATAGACTAGCAGCTGAGCAGTTCTTC
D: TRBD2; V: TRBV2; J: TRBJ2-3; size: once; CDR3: CASSHQTSTPGLAYGDTQYF; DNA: TGTGCCAGCAGCCACCAGACATCGACGCCGGGACTAGCTTATGGAGATACGCAGTATTTT
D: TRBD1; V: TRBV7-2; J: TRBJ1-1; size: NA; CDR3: CASSPQGTTEAFF; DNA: TGTGCCAGCAGCCCACAGGGGACCACTGAAGCTTTCTTT
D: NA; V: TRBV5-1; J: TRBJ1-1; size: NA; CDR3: CASSTLGDTEAFF; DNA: TGCGCCAGCAGCACCCTAGGGGACACTGAAGCTTTCTTT
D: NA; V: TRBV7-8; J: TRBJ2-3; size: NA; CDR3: CASSWSSCTDTQYF; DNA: TGTGCCAGCAGCTGGAGTTCTTGCACAGATACGCAGTATTTT
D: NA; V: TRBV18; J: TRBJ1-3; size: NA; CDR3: CASSLLGQSSGNTIYF; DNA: TGTGCCAGCTCCCTACTTGGACAGAGCTCTGGAAACACCATATATTTT
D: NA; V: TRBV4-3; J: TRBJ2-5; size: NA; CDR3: CASSRGVGETQYF; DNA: TGCGCCAGCAGCAGGGGTGTCGGAGAGACCCAGTACTTC
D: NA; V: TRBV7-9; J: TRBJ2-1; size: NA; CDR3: CASSPGSPTAGEQFF; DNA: TGTGCCAGCAGCCCCGGGTCCCCAACGGCGGGTGAGCAGTTCTTC
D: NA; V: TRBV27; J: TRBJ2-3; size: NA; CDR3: CASSWGDPEDTQYF; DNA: TGTGCCAGCAGTTGGGGGGATCCGGAAGATACGCAGTATTTT
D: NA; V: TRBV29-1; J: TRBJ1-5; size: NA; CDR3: CSAGNMGGNQPQHF; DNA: TGCAGCGCTGGGAACATGGGAGGCAATCAGCCCCAGCATTTT
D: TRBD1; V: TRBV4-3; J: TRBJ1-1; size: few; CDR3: CASSQDQDRVGTEAFF; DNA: TGCGCCAGCAGCCAAGATCAGGACAGGGTGGGGACTGAAGCTTTCTTT
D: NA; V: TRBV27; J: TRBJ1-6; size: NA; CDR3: CASSPQLLGGPLHF; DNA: TGTGCCAGCAGTCCCCAGCTTCTGGGAGGACCCCTCCACTTT
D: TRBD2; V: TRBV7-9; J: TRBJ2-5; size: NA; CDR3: CASSSTTSGGVTQYF; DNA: TGTGCCAGCAGCTCGACGACTAGCGGGGGGGTGACCCAGTACTTC
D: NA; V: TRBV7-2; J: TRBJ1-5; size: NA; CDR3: CASTLFRDQPQHF; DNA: TGTGCCAGCACCCTATTCCGCGATCAGCCCCAGCATTTT
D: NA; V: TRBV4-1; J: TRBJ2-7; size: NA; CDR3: CASSQPHSGSSYEQYF; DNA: TGCGCCAGCAGCCAACCCCATTCAGGGTCCTCCTACGAGCAGTACTTC
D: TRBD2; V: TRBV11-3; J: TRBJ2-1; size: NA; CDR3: CASSLAAGPYNEQFF; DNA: TGTGCCAGCAGCTTAGCAGCGGGGCCCTACAATGAGCAGTTCTTC
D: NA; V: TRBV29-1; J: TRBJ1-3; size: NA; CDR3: CSVAHGQLSGNTIYF; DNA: TGCAGCGTTGCCCATGGACAGCTCTCTGGAAACACCATATATTTT
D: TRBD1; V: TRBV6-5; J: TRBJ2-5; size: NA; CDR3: CASSRGTGRETQYF; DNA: TGTGCCAGCAGTAGGGGGACAGGGAGGGAGACCCAGTACTTC
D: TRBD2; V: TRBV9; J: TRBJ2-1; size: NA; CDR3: CASSPTGTSGIYNEQFF; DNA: TGTGCCAGCAGCCCGACGGGGACTAGCGGGATCTACAATGAGCAGTTCTTC
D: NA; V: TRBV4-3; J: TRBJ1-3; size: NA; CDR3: CASSQDAGKENTIYF; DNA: TGCGCCAGCAGCCAAGATGCAGGGAAGGAAAACACCATATATTTT
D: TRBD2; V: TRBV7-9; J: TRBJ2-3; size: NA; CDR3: CASSSGTSGRAGDTQYF; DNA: TGTGCCAGCAGCTCCGGGACTAGCGGGAGGGCTGGAGATACGCAGTATTTT
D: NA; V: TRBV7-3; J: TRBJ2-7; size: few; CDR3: CASSFFPGSYEQYF; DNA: TGTGCCAGCAGCTTTTTTCCGGGATCCTACGAGCAGTACTTC
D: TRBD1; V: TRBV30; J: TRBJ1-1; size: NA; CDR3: CAWRRQGMNTEAFF; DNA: TGTGCCTGGAGACGACAGGGGATGAACACTGAAGCTTTCTTT
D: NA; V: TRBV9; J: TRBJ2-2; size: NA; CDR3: CASSVQAHPNTGELFF; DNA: TGTGCCAGCAGCGTCCAAGCCCACCCGAACACCGGGGAGCTGTTTTTT
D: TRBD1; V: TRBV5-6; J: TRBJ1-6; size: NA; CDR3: CASSVRTGVNNSPLHF; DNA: TGTGCCAGCAGCGTTAGGACAGGGGTTAATAATTCACCCCTCCACTTT
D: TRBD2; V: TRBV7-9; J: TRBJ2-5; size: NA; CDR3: CASSAPGLAGKETQYF; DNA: TGTGCCAGCAGCGCACCGGGACTAGCGGGAAAAGAGACCCAGTACTTC
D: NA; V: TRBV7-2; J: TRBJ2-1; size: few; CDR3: CASSLGLHYNEQFF; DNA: TGTGCCAGCAGCTTAGGACTTCACTACAATGAGCAGTTCTTC
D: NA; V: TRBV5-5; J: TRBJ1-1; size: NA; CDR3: CASSAEWLGGGTEAFF; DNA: TGTGCCAGCAGCGCGGAGTGGCTGGGGGGGGGAACTGAAGCTTTCTTT
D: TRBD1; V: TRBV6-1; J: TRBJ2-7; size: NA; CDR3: CASSWEGQGTYEQYF; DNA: TGTGCCAGCAGCTGGGAGGGACAGGGTACCTACGAGCAGTACTTC
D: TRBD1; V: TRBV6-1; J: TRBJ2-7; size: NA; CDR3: CASTSSGTGDYEQYF; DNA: TGTGCCAGCACTAGCTCCGGGACAGGGGACTACGAGCAGTACTTC
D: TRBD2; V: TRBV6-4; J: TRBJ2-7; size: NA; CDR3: CASSDSTPGGGRYEQYF; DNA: TGTGCCAGCAGTGACTCCACGCCCGGGGGGGGGCGCTACGAGCAGTACTTC
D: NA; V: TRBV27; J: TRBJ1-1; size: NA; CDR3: CASSLWSPSTEAFF; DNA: TGTGCCAGCAGTTTATGGAGTCCGAGCACTGAAGCTTTCTTT
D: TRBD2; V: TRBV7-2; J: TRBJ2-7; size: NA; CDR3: CASSFGLAGGEQYF; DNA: TGTGCCAGCAGCTTTGGGTTAGCGGGAGGCGAGCAGTACTTC